A selection of T cell receptor beta chains follows, all from one sample in a study of blood T cell repertoires in COVID-19. Assay: immunoSEQ multiplex PCR; the TCRdb copy retains only in-frame clones and omits some. This table holds under 60,000 clones, around 78% found once. Sequenced input: peripheral blood. These receptors all come from a human donor in a cohort sampled during active COVID-19. Each CDR3 is given with its conserved first and last residue. The D gene is left open where the match is weak. Expanded clones are given a class, and other clones once, few, many or no size at all.

TRBV28	TRBJ1-1	NA	once	CASSLPGKAFF	TGTGCCAGCAGTTTACCAGGGAAAGCTTTCTTT
TRBV7-2	TRBJ2-1	TRBD2	NA	CASSYRAGLYNEQFF	TGTGCCAGCAGCTACAGAGCGGGGCTCTACAATGAGCAGTTCTTC
TRBV9	TRBJ1-1	NA	NA	CASSPQGYTEAFF	TGTGCCAGCAGCCCACAGGGTTACACTGAAGCTTTCTTT
TRBV7-9	TRBJ2-5	TRBD2	NA	CASGRLAGGRETQYF	TGTGCCAGCGGACGACTAGCGGGGGGGCGAGAGACCCAGTACTTC
TRBV4-2	TRBJ2-7	NA	NA	CASSRPREEQYF	TGTGCCAGCAGCCGCCCCCGGGAGGAGCAGTACTTC
TRBV7-2	TRBJ2-5	TRBD1	NA	CASSWDRARQETQYF	TGTGCCAGCAGCTGGGACAGGGCCCGCCAAGAGACCCAGTACTTC
TRBV7-8	TRBJ2-7	NA	NA	CASSFLTYEQYF	TGTGCCAGCAGCTTCCTAACCTACGAGCAGTACTTC
TRBV2	TRBJ1-3	NA	NA	CASSPRDHRISGNTIYF	TGTGCCAGCAGCCCTCGGGATCACCGGATCTCTGGAAACACCATATATTTT
TRBV27	TRBJ2-3	TRBD1	NA	CASRTGVWTDTQYF	TGTGCCAGCAGGACAGGGGTTTGGACAGATACGCAGTATTTT
TRBV6-4	TRBJ2-3	TRBD2	NA	CAKTSGGSTDTQYF	TGTGCCAAAACTAGCGGGGGGAGCACAGATACGCAGTATTTT
TRBV18	TRBJ2-3	NA	NA	CASSPPSRLGTDTQYF	TGTGCCAGCTCACCACCTTCTAGGCTAGGCACAGATACGCAGTATTTT
TRBV4-1	TRBJ1-6	TRBD1	once	CASSLETGTGSPLHF	TGCGCCAGCAGCCTCGAGACAGGGACGGGGTCACCCCTCCACTTT
TRBV6-1	TRBJ1-5	NA	few	CASSEEEAAGGQPQHF	TGTGCCAGCAGTGAAGAAGAGGCGGCGGGGGGTCAGCCCCAGCATTTT
TRBV5-4	TRBJ1-6	NA	NA	CASSFNRNSPLHF	TGTGCCAGCAGCTTTAACAGAAACTCACCCCTCCACTTT
TRBV4-1	TRBJ2-7	NA	NA	CASSRRTEYEQYF	TGCGCCAGCAGCCGCCGGACAGAATACGAGCAGTACTTC
TRBV15	TRBJ2-7	NA	NA	CATSREAGAIYEQYF	TGTGCCACCAGCAGAGAGGCAGGGGCCATATACGAGCAGTACTTC
TRBV7-6	TRBJ1-6	NA	NA	CASSLGGETYNSPLHF	TGTGCCAGCAGCTTAGGCGGGGAGACCTATAATTCACCCCTCCACTTT
TRBV7-2	TRBJ2-7	NA	NA	CASSRQMGEQYF	TGTGCCAGCAGCCGACAGATGGGCGAGCAGTACTTC
TRBV19	TRBJ1-1	NA	once	CASAPGDTEAFF	TGTGCCAGCGCCCCAGGGGACACTGAAGCTTTCTTT
TRBV30	TRBJ1-5	NA	medium-sized	CAWSLGRGGSNQPQHF	TGTGCCTGGAGTCTCGGGCGGGGGGGGAGCAATCAGCCCCAGCATTTT
TRBV6-2/TRBV6-3	TRBJ1-3	NA	NA	CASSPRRTAGNTIYF	TGTGCCAGCAGCCCCCGCCGGACAGCTGGAAACACCATATATTTT
TRBV12-3/TRBV12-4	TRBJ2-3	TRBD2	few	CASSRTSGGENF	TGTGCCAGCAGTAGAACTAGCGGGGGCGAGAATTTT
TRBV5-4	TRBJ2-2	NA	NA	CASSLVPLTTPGELFF	TGTGCCAGCAGCTTGGTACCGCTGACAACACCCGGGGAGCTGTTTTTT
TRBV19	TRBJ2-6	TRBD2	once	CASRVGGGVKQKDVLTF	TGTGCCAGTAGAGTAGGCGGGGGGGTGAAACAGAAGGACGTCCTGACTTTC
TRBV18	TRBJ2-2	NA	NA	CASSPPQGRTGELFF	TGTGCCAGCTCACCCCCCCAGGGGCGCACCGGGGAGCTGTTTTTT
TRBV6-5	TRBJ1-2	NA	NA	CASSYNRYGYTF	TGTGCCAGCAGTTACAACCGGTATGGCTACACCTTC